The clone carrying this TCR beta chain has ten or more counts. This specimen belongs to a study of neurological immune-mediated disorders. With 2 bases removed from V and 3 bases from J, the gap between germline ends came to 8 bases. The CDR3 length is 14 residues. Germline assignment: CDR1 MRHNA and CDR2 SNTAGT. The cDNA was generated by 5'RACE with 10-nucleotide random UMIs. TCRdb ran MiXCR on the 5' RACE reads and lists one entry per CDR3 protein. Of 32,000 or so distinct CDR3 sequences listed, around an eighth are singletons. The receptor was derived from a woman aged 55-75 years in good health. Sequencing was carried out using PBMCs. V and J are TRBV6-4 and TRBJ2-1; D is ambiguous. The CDR3 sequence: CASSDGNRYNEQFF. For the CDR3, the DNA is TGTGCCAGCAGTGACGGCAACCGCTACAATGAGCAGTTCTTC.